This T cell receptor beta chain was found in a study of blood T cell repertoires in COVID-19. Repertoires were generated with immunoSEQ multiplex PCR, while TCRdb's copy carries only in-frame clones and drops some. The sample carries roughly 250,000 clones, about 90% recorded once. There are 16 residues in the CDR3. Germline V lookup: CDR1 LNHDA, CDR2 SQIVND (reference sequence). V lost 1 base to trimming and J lost 5 bases; unmatched junction nucleotides: 6. The rearrangement links TRBV19 to TRBJ1-4; 8 bases are a match to TRBD1. Sequencing used peripheral blood. The TCR was taken from a woman aged 40 to 49 with acute or convalescent COVID-19. CDR3 bases: TGTGCCAGTAGTATAGTCGGGACAGGTGGAAATGAAAAACTGTTTTTT. Its protein product is CASSIVGTGGNEKLFF.